This is a list of T cell receptor beta chains from one sample in a study of cytomegalovirus exposure and HLA in healthy donors. The protocol was immunoSEQ multiplex PCR, while the TCRdb copy is restricted to in-frame clones and leaves out a portion. Among around 200,000 clones listed, around 85% were seen once. The sample taken for sequencing was PBMCs. The source of these receptors is a man aged 45 to 65 in good health and CMV-seronegative. CDR3s include the opening cysteine and the closing phenylalanine or tryptophan.

v_gene	j_gene	CDR3aa
TRBV19	TRBJ1-1	CASSVGQSGVTEAFF
TRBV7-2	TRBJ2-3	CASSLVPLAGGDTQYF
TRBV27	TRBJ2-1	CASTGLAGDGGDEQFF
TRBV5-1	TRBJ1-1	CASSLHSGTTEAFF
TRBV7-2	TRBJ1-1	CASSLSGGRAEAFF
TRBV7-9	TRBJ1-4	CASSREGVVGEKLFF
TRBV18	TRBJ1-4	CASSRQDEKLFF
TRBV9	TRBJ1-6	CASSVGLGVSSYNSPLHF
TRBV9	TRBJ2-2	CASSVVRTGPNTGELFF
TRBV11-2	TRBJ1-3	CASRPVTGRYGNTIYF
TRBV7-8	TRBJ1-5	CASSSSTGRLDQPQHF
TRBV6-6	TRBJ1-5	CASSGGQGNQPQHF
TRBV6-5	TRBJ1-6	CASRTENSYNSPLHF
TRBV7-9	TRBJ1-2	CSSSGTDRGQNRNGYTF
TRBV4-1	TRBJ1-1	CASSGWRREHTEAFF
TRBV6-5	TRBJ2-5	CASAPGLAGGETQYF
TRBV5-1	TRBJ2-2	CASSASGPTGELFF